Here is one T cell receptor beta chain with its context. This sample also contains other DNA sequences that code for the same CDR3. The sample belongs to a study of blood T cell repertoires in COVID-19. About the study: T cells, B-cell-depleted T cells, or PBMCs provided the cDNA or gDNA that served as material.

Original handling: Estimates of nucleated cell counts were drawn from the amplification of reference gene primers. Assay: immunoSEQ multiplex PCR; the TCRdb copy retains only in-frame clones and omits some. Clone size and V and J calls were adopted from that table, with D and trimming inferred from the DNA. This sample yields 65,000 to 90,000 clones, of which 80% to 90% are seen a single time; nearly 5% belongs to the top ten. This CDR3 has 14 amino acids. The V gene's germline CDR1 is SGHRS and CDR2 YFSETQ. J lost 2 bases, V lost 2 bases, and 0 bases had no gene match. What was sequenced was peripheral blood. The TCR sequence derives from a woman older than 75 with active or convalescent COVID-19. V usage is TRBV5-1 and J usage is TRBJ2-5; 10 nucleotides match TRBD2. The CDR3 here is CASSFSGGQETQYF. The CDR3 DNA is TGCGCCAGCAGCTTTAGCGGGGGGCAAGAGACCCAGTACTTC. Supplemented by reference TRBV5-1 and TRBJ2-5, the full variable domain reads KAGVTQTPRYLIKTRGQQVTLSCSPISGHRSVSWYQQTPGQGLQFLFEYFSETQRNKGNFPGRFSGRQFSNSRSEMNVSTLELGDSALYLCASSFSGGQETQYFGPGTRLLVL.